The rows below give T cell receptor beta chains drawn from one sample of a study of cytomegalovirus exposure and HLA in healthy donors. Produced via immunoSEQ multiplex PCR; TCRdb's table is partial and in-frame only. The sample gives about 170,000 clones, about four fifths of which show up once; 2% to 2.5% is in the top ten. The sequenced material came from PBMCs. Receptors originate from a woman between 50 and 59 years old in good health and CMV-seronegative. Both conserved end residues are part of each CDR3. The order of the fields is D gene, J gene, clone size, V gene, CDR3 protein, CDR3 DNA. A D gene is named only where the DNA matches it firmly. Not all rows give a size; the values are once, few, many and, for expanded clones, a class.

>TRBD1|TRBJ2-1|NA|TRBV29-1
CSVRTGQGGQFF
TGCAGCGTCCGTACCGGACAGGGGGGGCAGTTCTTC
>TRBD2|TRBJ2-2|NA|TRBV15
CATSGRAGAGELFF
TGTGCCACCAGCGGACGAGCGGGAGCGGGGGAGCTGTTTTTT
>TRBD2|TRBJ2-5|once|TRBV5-1
CASSLLLAGQETQYF
TGCGCCAGCAGCTTGTTACTAGCGGGTCAAGAGACCCAGTACTTC
>TRBD1|TRBJ2-1|NA|TRBV29-1
CSVDVRGPTYNEQFF
TGCAGCGTTGATGTCAGGGGGCCTACCTACAACGAGCAGTTCTTC
>TRBD1|TRBJ1-1|NA|TRBV6-1
CASSATGRTTEAFF
TGTGCCAGCAGTGCGACAGGGCGGACGACTGAAGCTTTCTTT
>TRBD2|TRBJ2-2|NA|TRBV6-5
CASNAGGAYTGELFF
TGTGCCAGCAATGCGGGGGGGGCGTACACCGGGGAGCTGTTTTTT
>TRBD1|TRBJ2-7|NA|TRBV13
CASSPRTGGENEQYF
TGTGCCAGCAGCCCCAGGACAGGGGGAGAGAACGAGCAGTACTTC
>NA|TRBJ2-1|NA|TRBV6-5
CASSPLDEQFF
TGTGCCAGCAGCCCACTCGATGAGCAGTTCTTC
>TRBD1|TRBJ2-5|few|TRBV2
CASSFDRVVVETQYF
TGTGCCAGCAGCTTCGACAGGGTCGTAGTGGAGACCCAGTACTTC
>TRBD2|TRBJ2-1|few|TRBV4-3
CASSQRTLAGAEQFF
TGCGCCAGCAGCCAAAGAACGTTAGCGGGAGCTGAGCAGTTCTTC
>TRBD2|TRBJ2-7|NA|TRBV7-2
CASSLNGGSYYEQYF
TGTGCCAGCAGCCTCAACGGGGGGAGCTACTACGAGCAGTACTTC
>NA|TRBJ1-1|few|TRBV2
CASSLRSSHAEAFF
TGTGCCAGCAGTTTGAGATCGTCGCACGCTGAAGCTTTCTTT
>TRBD2|TRBJ2-1|NA|TRBV6-5
CATTSVRGNEQFF
TGTGCGACCACGTCGGTGCGGGGGAATGAGCAGTTCTTC
>NA|TRBJ1-5|NA|TRBV28
CASIPAAGANQPQHF
TGTGCCAGCATTCCCGCCGCGGGGGCCAATCAGCCCCAGCATTTT
>NA|TRBJ2-1|NA|TRBV5-1
CASSLGGGQVNEQFF
TGCGCCAGCAGCTTAGGCGGGGGCCAGGTTAATGAGCAGTTCTTC
>TRBD1|TRBJ1-5|NA|TRBV28
CASTLADRQGRNQPQHF
TGTGCCAGCACCTTAGCGGACAGGCAGGGGCGCAATCAGCCCCAGCATTTT
>TRBD1|TRBJ1-3|NA|TRBV9
CASSVFDRGASGNTIYF
TGTGCCAGCAGCGTATTCGACAGGGGGGCCTCTGGAAACACCATATATTTT
>TRBD1|TRBJ2-1|NA|TRBV6-4
CASRPASGTGGEQFF
TGTGCCAGCCGCCCTGCTTCCGGGACAGGAGGGGAGCAGTTCTTC
>NA|TRBJ1-1|once|TRBV2
CASSDLWLDTEAFF
TGTGCCAGCAGTGACCTCTGGCTGGACACTGAAGCTTTCTTT
>NA|TRBJ1-2|NA|TRBV2
CASSARVRGSYGYTF
TGTGCCAGCAGTGCGCGTGTGAGAGGGTCCTATGGCTACACCTTC
>NA|TRBJ1-3|NA|TRBV6-5
CASRRSLTGNTIYF
TGTGCCAGCAGGCGATCCTTAACTGGAAACACCATATATTTT
>TRBD2|TRBJ2-5|NA|TRBV7-6
CASSLETSGRETQYF
TGTGCCAGCAGCTTAGAGACTAGCGGGAGAGAGACCCAGTACTTC
>TRBD1|TRBJ2-1|once|TRBV10-3
CAIRPGQGGTYNEQFF
TGTGCCATCAGGCCGGGACAGGGGGGGACCTACAATGAGCAGTTCTTC
>NA|TRBJ2-2|NA|TRBV6-1
CASSAAGTNTGELFF
TGTGCCAGCAGTGCCGCGGGGACGAACACCGGGGAGCTGTTTTTT
>NA|TRBJ1-1|NA|TRBV19
CASITGMNTEAFF
TGTGCCAGCATAACAGGGATGAACACTGAAGCTTTCTTT